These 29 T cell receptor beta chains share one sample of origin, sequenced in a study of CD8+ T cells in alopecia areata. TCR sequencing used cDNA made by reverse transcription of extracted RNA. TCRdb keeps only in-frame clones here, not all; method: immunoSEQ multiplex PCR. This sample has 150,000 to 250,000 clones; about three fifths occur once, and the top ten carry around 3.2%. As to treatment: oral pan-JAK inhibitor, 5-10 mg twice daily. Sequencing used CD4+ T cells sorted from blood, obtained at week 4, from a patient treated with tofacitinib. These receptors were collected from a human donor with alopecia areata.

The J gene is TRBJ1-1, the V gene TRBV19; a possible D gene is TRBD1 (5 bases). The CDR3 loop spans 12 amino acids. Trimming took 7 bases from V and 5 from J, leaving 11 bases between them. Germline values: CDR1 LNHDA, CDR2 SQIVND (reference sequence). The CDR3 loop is CASTAGITEAFF. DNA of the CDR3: TGTGCCAGTACCGCAGGGATTACTGAAGCTTTCTTT.

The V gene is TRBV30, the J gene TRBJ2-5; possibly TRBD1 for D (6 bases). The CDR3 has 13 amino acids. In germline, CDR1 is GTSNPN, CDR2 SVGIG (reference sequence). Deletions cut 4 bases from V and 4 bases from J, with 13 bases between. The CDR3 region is CAWTTGIGETQYF. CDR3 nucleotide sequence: TGTGCCTGGACAACAGGGATCGGAGAGACCCAGTACTTC. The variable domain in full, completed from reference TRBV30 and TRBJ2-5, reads SQTIHQWPATLVQPVGSPLSLECTVEGTSNPNLYWYRQAAGRGLQLLFYSVGIGQISSEVPQNLSASRPQDRQFILSSKKLLLSDSGFYLCAWTTGIGETQYFGPGTRLLVL.

The chain's CDR3 is CASSLLTPGQVNEKLFF. CDR3 sequence (DNA): TGCGCCAGCAGCTTGTTGACACCAGGACAGGTTAATGAAAAACTGTTTTTT. The chain employs TRBV5-1 and TRBJ1-4, with TRBD1 matching over 7 bases. Germline-derived CDR1 and CDR2 are SGHRS and YFSETQ. The CDR3 contains 17 residues. The V gene end was trimmed by 1 base and the J gene end by 4 bases; junction bases not matched to a gene: 10.

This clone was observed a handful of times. CDR3 sequence (DNA): TGTGCCAGCAGTACTTCCGGGACAGGTGTTCAGCCCCAGCATTTT. This translates into CASSTSGTGVQPQHF. The rearrangement joins TRBV6-1 to TRBJ1-5; TRBD1 agrees at 8 bases. V dropped 5 bases and J dropped 6; count of bases not matched to a gene: 9. The CDR3 has 15 amino acids. Germline CDR1 MNHNS, CDR2 SASEGT.

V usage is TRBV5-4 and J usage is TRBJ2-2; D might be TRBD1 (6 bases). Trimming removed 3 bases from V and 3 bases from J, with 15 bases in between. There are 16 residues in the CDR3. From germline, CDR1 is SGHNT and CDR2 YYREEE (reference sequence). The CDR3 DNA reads TGTGCCAGCAGCTCGGGACACTTCGAGTACACCGGGGAGCTGTTTTTT. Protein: CASSSGHFEYTGELFF.

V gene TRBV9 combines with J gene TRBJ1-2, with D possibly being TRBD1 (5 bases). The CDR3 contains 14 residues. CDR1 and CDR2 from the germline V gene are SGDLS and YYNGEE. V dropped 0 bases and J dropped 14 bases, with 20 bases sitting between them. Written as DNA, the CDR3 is TGTGCCAGCAGCGTAGCGGCAGCCGGGGGGGAGATGACCTTC. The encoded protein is CASSVAAAGGEMTF. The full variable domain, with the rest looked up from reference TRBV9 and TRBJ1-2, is DSGVTQTPKHLITATGQRVTLRCSPRSGDLSVYWYQQSLDQGLQFLIQYYNGEERAKGNILERFSAQQFPDLHSELNLSSLELGDSALYFCASSVAAAGGEMTFGSGTRLTVV.

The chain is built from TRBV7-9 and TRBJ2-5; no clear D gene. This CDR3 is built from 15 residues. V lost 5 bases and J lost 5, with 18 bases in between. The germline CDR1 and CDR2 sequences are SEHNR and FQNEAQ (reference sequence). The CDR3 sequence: CASSHNKGLGETQYF. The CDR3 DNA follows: TGTGCCAGCAGCCATAACAAGGGTCTCGGGGAGACCCAGTACTTC.

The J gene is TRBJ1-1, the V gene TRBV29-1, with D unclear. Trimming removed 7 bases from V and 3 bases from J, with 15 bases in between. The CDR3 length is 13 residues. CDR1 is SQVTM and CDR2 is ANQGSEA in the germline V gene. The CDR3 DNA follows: TGCAGCGCAGAAGGACTATCCCACACTGAAGCTTTCTTT. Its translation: CSAEGLSHTEAFF.

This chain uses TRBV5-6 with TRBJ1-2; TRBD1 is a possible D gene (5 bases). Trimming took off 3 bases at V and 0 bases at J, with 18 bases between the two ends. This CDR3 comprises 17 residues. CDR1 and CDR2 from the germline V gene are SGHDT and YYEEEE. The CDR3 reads CASSSGGFRTANYGYTF. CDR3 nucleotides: TGTGCCAGCAGCTCGGGGGGATTCCGGACGGCTAACTATGGCTACACCTTC.

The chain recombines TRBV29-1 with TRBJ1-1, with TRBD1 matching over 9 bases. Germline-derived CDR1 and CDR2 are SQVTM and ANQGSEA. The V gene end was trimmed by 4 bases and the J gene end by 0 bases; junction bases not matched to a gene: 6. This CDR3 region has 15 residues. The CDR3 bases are TGCAGCGTTGCATACAGGGGGCCCATGAACACTGAAGCTTTCTTT. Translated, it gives CSVAYRGPMNTEAFF.

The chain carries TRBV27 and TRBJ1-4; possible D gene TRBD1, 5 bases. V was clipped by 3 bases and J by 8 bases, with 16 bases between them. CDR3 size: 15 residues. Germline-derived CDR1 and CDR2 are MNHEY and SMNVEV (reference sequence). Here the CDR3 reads CASSLRGGAGEKLFF. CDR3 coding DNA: TGTGCCAGCAGTTTGAGAGGCGGGGCAGGGGAAAAACTGTTTTTT.

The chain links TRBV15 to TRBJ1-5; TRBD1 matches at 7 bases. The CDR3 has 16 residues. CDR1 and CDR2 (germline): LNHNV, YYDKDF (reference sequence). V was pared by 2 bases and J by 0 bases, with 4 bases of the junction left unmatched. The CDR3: CATSRPGTVSNQPQHF. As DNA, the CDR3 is TGTGCCACCAGCAGACCCGGGACAGTTAGCAATCAGCCCCAGCATTTT.

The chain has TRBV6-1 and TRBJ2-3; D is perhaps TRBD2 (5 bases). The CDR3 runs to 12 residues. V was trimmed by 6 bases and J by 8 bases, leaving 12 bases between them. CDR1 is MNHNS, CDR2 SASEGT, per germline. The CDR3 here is CASSAPGGTQYF. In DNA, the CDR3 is TGTGCCAGCAGCGCCCCAGGAGGTACGCAGTATTTT.

The CDR3 DNA reads as TGTGCCAGCTCACTTGAGCGGGGCTACACAGATACGCAGTATTTT. Its translation: CASSLERGYTDTQYF. The chain has TRBV18 and TRBJ2-3; TRBD2 matches 7 bases. Germline trimming cut 4 bases from V and 2 bases from J; bases unmatched to any gene: 6. Germline V lookup: CDR1 KGHSH, CDR2 LQKENI. CDR3 length equals 15 residues.

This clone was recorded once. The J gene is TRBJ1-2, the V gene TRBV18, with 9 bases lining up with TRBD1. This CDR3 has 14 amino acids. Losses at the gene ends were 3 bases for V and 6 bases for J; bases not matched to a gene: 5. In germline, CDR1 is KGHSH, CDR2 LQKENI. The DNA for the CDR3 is TGTGCCAGCTCACCCCTGGACAGGGGCGATGGCTACACCTTC. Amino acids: CASSPLDRGDGYTF.

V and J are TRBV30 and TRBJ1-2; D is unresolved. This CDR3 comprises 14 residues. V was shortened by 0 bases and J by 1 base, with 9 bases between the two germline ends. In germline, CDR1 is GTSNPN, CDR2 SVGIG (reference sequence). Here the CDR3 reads CAWSVGGRNYGYTF. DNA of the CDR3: TGTGCCTGGAGTGTAGGAGGGCGTAACTATGGCTACACCTTC. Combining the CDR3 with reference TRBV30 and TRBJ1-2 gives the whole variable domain SQTIHQWPATLVQPVGSPLSLECTVEGTSNPNLYWYRQAAGRGLQLLFYSVGIGQISSEVPQNLSASRPQDRQFILSSKKLLLSDSGFYLCAWSVGGRNYGYTFGSGTRLTVV.

DNA of the CDR3: TGTGCCTGGCAAGACGGGGTGGCGGACACTGAAGCTTTCTTT. It encodes CAWQDGVADTEAFF. This chain links TRBV30 with TRBJ1-1; D unresolved. This CDR3 contains 14 residues. V shed 5 bases and J shed 3 bases, with 16 bases lying between them. Germline V CDR1 and CDR2: GTSNPN, SVGIG (reference sequence).

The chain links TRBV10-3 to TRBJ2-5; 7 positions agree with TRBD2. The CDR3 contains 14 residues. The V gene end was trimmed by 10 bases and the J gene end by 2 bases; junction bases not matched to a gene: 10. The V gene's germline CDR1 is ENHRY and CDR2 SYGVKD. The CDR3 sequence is CATSSQGGQETQYF. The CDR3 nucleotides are TGTGCCACCTCGTCCCAGGGAGGGCAAGAGACCCAGTACTTC.

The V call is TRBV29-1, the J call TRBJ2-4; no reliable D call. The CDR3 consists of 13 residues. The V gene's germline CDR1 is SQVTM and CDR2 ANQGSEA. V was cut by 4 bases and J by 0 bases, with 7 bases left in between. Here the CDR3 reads CSVAGRAKNIQYF. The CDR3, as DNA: TGCAGCGTTGCTGGTAGAGCCAAAAACATTCAGTACTTC.

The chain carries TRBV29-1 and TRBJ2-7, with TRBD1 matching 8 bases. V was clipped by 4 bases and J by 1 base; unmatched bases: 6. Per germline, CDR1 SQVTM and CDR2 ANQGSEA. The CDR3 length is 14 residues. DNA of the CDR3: TGCAGCGTTGGTCCGAGACAGGGGTCCTACGAGCAGTACTTC. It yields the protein CSVGPRQGSYEQYF.

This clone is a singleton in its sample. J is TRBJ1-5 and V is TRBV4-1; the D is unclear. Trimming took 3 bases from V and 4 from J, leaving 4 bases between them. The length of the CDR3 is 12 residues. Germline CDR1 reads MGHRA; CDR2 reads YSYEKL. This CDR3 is CASSQVNQPQHF. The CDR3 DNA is TGCGCCAGCAGCCAGGTTAATCAGCCCCAGCATTTT.

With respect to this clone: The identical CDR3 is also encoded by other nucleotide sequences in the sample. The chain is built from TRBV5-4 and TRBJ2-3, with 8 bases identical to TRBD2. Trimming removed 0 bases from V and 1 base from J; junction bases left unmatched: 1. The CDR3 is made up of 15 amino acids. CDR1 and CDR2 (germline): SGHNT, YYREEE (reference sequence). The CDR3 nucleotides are TGTGCCAGCAGCTTGGCGGGGGGGCGCACAGATACGCAGTATTTT. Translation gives CASSLAGGRTDTQYF.

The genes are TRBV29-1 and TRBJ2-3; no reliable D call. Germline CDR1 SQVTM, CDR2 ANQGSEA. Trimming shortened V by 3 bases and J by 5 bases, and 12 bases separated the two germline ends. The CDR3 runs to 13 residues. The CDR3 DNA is TGCAGCGTTGATGAAGGGTCTGGAGATACGCAGTATTTT. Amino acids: CSVDEGSGDTQYF.

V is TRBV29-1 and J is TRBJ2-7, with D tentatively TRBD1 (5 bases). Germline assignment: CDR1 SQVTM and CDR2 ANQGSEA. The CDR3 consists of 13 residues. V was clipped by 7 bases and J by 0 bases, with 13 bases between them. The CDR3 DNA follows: TGCAGCGCCGCCAGACAGTCCTCCTACGAGCAGTACTTC. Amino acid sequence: CSAARQSSYEQYF.

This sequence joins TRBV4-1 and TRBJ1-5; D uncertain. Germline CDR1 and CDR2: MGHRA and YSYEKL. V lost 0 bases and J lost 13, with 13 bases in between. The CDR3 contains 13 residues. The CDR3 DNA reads TGCGCCAGCAGCCAAGAAGTATCGGTTTCGCAGCATTTT. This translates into CASSQEVSVSQHF.

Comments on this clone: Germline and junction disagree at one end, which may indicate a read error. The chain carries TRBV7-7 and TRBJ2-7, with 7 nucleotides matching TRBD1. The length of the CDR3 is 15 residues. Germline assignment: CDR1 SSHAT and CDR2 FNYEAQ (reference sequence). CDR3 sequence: CASSPTADRAYEQYF. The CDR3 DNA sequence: TGTGCTAGCAGTCCGACGGCTGACAGGGCCTACGAGCAGTACTTC.

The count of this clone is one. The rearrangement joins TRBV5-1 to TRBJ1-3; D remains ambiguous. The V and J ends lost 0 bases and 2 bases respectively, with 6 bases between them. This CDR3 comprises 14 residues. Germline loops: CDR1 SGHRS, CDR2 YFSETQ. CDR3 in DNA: TGCGCCAGCAGCTTGGGCCAGCCTGGAAACACCATATATTTT. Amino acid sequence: CASSLGQPGNTIYF.

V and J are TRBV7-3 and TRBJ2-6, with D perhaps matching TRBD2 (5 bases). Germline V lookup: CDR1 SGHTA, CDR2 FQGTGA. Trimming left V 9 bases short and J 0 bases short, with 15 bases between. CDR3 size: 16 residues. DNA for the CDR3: TGTGCCAGTAGCGACCAGCCCCTCTCTGGGGCCAACGTCCTGACTTTC. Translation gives CASSDQPLSGANVLTF.

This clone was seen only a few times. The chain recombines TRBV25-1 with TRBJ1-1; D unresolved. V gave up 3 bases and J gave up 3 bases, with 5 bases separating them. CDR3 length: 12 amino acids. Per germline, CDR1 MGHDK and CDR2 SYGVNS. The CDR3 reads CASSDDYTEAFF. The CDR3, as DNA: TGTGCCAGCAGTGACGACTACACTGAAGCTTTCTTT.